This T cell receptor beta chain emerged from a study of shared clonotypes between healthy human individuals (dated by TCRdb to 2018 to 2020). Broadly, across the study: A couple of women and three men aged 18 to 49 years were included in the cohort. Blood TCR repertoires of about five healthy adults were deeply sequenced to estimate repertoire size and the extent of clonotype sharing between individuals. Per donor, three plates each were used for CD4 naive and CD4 memory, two for CD8 naive, and one for CD8 memory. Different laboratories and diverse techniques were used to prepare libraries and sequence TCR repertoires, to increase sequencing depth and limit assay-specific biases. Per donor, leukapheresis produced somewhere between about 0.85 and 9.5 billion PBMCs.

Using the deep immunoSEQ assay, multiplex PCR amplified TCR CDR3 regions from genomic DNA. Genomic DNA extracted from each cell subset was distributed evenly over all wells of several immunoSEQ 96-well plates, and each plate served as one replicate. For sorted subsets, each replicate PCR was loaded with around 220 ng genomic DNA, equivalent to 30,000 to 35,000 T cell genomes. Purified libraries were quantified with a Qubit 3.0 fluorometer, sized on a Bioanalyzer 2100, and re-quantified with the KAPA Library Quantification kit. Every immunoSEQ 96-well plate was sequenced on a dedicated single-read 150-cycle Illumina NextSeq 550 flow cell. In the authors' own workflow: Because the immunoSEQ output held only junctional sequences and lacked quality scores, the filtering could not match the filtering applied to full-length reads. Sequences were annotated with PyIR, a Python wrapper for IgBLAST v1.9, using IMGT germline references to assign V/J genes and CDR3. Reads with weak V/J assignments (E-value above 1e-6), missing CDR3, stop codons, out-of-frame junctions, or ambiguous translated residues were removed. A V3J clonotype was defined by an identical inferred V gene, J gene, and CDR3 amino acid sequence. To compute the percentage overlap between repertoires, the number of shared unique clonotypes was divided by the size of the smaller repertoire. RTK rarefaction, the Chao1 estimator, and Recon v2.1 estimates of unobserved clonotypes were used to assess repertoire richness. For all TCRbeta clonotypes obtained by the gDNA method from a handful of donors, generation probabilities were computed with OLGA. TCRdb re-hosts the immuneACCESS table, in-frame sequences only. Its copies lack some clones; in the studies checked, an unresolved V gene accounts for under half of them, and the cause for the rest is not known. For V, J and clone size, that table is used; D and trimming come from the DNA. This sample holds 2.3 million or so clones; over 85% were observed only once. Jointly, the top ten make up 0.35% to 0.5% of the sample.

What the work shows at the level of the full study, not this receptor alone: Because the study included only a small number of donors, the genetic and exposure-history diversity represented was limited. Based on pairwise subsampling, the degree of clonotype sharing among donors was expected to be affected by sequencing depth. When a handful of donors were compared, the shared fraction of clonotypes was roughly 5% for naive CD4, approximately 3.3% for naive CD8, 2% to 2.5% for memory CD4, and roughly 0.4% for memory CD8. Only blood was sampled, and tissue TCR repertoires likely differ from those in blood. Clonotypes shared by all four sorted-subset donors showed higher generation probabilities than non-shared clonotypes. Even with the large sequencing depth, rarefaction of the sorted-subset datasets indicated that sequencing was incomplete. Estimated clonotype richness was generally larger for naive than for memory subsets.

Healthy HIV-negative adults with no recently reported acute infections or vaccinations were included as donors. All donors were Caucasian adults living in Nashville, Tennessee, USA. Magnetic negative selection was used to enrich CD4+ T cells, after which naive cells were positively selected on CD45RA and the negative fraction became the memory subset. Blood was obtained by leukapheresis, after which PBMCs were separated by Ficoll-Histopaque density gradient centrifugation and cryopreserved in liquid nitrogen vapor phase. Analytical flow cytometry was used to check the purity and quantity of every magnetically sorted T cell population. From each sorted fraction, genomic DNA was isolated and quantified by UV absorbance on a Nanodrop 2000c. The CDR1 and CDR2 encoded by the germline V gene (reference sequence) are SGHNT and YYREEE. V loses 2 bases at its end and J loses 3 bases; junction bases beyond the gene matches: 8. The CDR3 measures 16 amino acids from cysteine to phenylalanine. The sequence is cut down to CDR3 DNA, 48 bases in frame from base 1.

This clone has only one observation. The specificity of this receptor is unknown. Per-base quality was not reported, and no clone a single base away is much larger than it. The clonotype originates from a young man in good health. Some clones in this sample may be carry-over from other donors' samples. Material: naive CD4+ T cells from PBMCs. Reading the label with the study, this specimen's cell subset or site is: CD45RA+ positively selected. Here the chain combines TRBV5-4 and TRBJ2-7; TRBD1 lines up with 10 middle nucleotides. The DNA sequence is TGTGCCAGCAGCTTCCCGCTGGGACAGGGGAGCTACGAGCAGTACTTC. Its coded protein is CASSFPLGQGSYEQYF.